Reported below is one T cell receptor (beta chain). Its antigen is still unknown. Library construction relied on 5' RACE. Preparation of each TCR library used approximately 4,000 ng of total RNA. For each sample, cDNA was synthesized in eight separate reactions using SMARTScribe reverse transcriptase. Unique molecular identifiers containing a 6-nucleotide sample barcode were introduced through template switching during cDNA synthesis. Two nested PCRs of about 17 and 10 cycles amplified the TCRalpha and TCRbeta cDNA, and bead purification followed each PCR. Before amplification, the cDNA was both treated with uracil DNA-glycosylase and purified with the QIAquick PCR purification kit. The second PCR added Illumina TruSeq-compatible adapters along with sample-specific barcodes. Library quality and concentration were assessed using TapeStation and Qubit, and roughly 5.5 ng of each library was pooled. Pooled libraries were sequenced on an Illumina HiSeq2500 single-index Rapid Run with 2 x 100 bp reads and custom sequencing primers. On the study's bioinformatics: PCR and sequencing errors were corrected by UMI-based consensus assembly using MiGEC version 1.2.6. MiXCR version 2.1.1 handled V(D)J alignment, clonotype assembly and CDR3 extraction. To normalise gene usage, clonotype sharing and MAIT/NKT TCR abundance, the analysis used the top 1000, 10 000 and 20 000 clonotypes per sample. After downsampling to 27 000 UMIs, diversity was calculated as the inverse Simpson index using the vegan R package. Paired Mann-Whitney U tests on discordant twin pairs were used, with Benjamini-Hochberg multiple-testing correction. TCRdb reprocessed the raw reads; every CDR3 protein sequence is a single record, and DNA is not supplied. TCRdb's processing, not the authors', yielded these V and J calls. This sample's table lists over 350,000 distinct CDR3 sequences. The ten most abundant clones make up approximately 2.8% of the sample.

The data were obtained in a study of monozygotic twins with inflammatory bowel disease (dated by TCRdb to between 2018 and 2021). With regard to the full study: The full study comprised 28 monozygotic twin pairs: nine German pairs (four IBD-concordant, five IBD-discordant) and 19 IBD-discordant Danish pairs. Within discordant pairs, disease-associated traits were sought mainly by comparing IBD patients with their genetically identical healthy co-twins. Each individual had, on average, about 151 000 unique TCRalpha sequences and 181 000 unique TCRbeta sequences available for analysis. What the research found in general, with its limitations: Compared with healthy twins, IBD patients shared fewer clonotypes with other individuals, and the difference was most pronounced in patients with signs of disease activity. Because patients received different immunosuppressive treatments, the repertoires may have picked up extra background noise and variability between individuals. TCRbeta repertoire diversity, by inverse Simpson index, was decreased in IBD patients compared with their healthy co-twins. Repertoire similarity did not differ between concordant and discordant twins, which could be due to limited statistical power. No single strong signal or clonotype linked to IBD turned up in the results, so the idea that one exists was not supported. Distinction between different T cell subtypes could not be achieved in the analysis.

The germline V gene encodes CDR1 SGHVS and CDR2 FNYEAQ. The CDR3, cysteine through phenylalanine, is 13 amino acids long. DNA for this receptor is not on file. From each donor, an approximately 2.5 ml peripheral blood sample was collected into PAXgene tubes and kept at -80 degrees C. Without T cell sorting, total RNA was isolated from whole blood using the PAXgene blood miRNA kit on an automated QIAcube. Peripheral blood from monozygotic twin pairs, either concordant or discordant for inflammatory bowel disease, underwent deep TCRalpha and TCRbeta repertoire profiling that used unique molecular barcoding. For every twin pair, smoking habits were documented, and each individual was categorised as a current, former or never smoker.

Sample: blood. The sequence joins TRBV7-6 to TRBJ2-7. The receptor was isolated from a human donor with ulcerative colitis or Crohn's disease, or a healthy co-twin of an affected twin (not recorded which). The CDR3 region has the sequence CASTVDGAYEQYF.